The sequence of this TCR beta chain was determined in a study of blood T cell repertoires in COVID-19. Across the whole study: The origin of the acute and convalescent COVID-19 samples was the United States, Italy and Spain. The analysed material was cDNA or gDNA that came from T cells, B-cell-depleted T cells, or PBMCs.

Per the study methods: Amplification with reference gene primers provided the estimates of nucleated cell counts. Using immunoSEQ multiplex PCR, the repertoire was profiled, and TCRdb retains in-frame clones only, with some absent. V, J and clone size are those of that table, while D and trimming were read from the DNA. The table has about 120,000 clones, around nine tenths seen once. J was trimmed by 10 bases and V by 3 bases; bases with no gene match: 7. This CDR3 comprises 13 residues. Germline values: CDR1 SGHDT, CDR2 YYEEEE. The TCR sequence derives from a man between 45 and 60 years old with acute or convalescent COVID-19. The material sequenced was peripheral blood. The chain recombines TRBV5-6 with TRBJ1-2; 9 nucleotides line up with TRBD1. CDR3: CASSWGTGNDYTF. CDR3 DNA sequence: TGTGCCAGCAGCTGGGGGACAGGGAACGACTACACCTTC. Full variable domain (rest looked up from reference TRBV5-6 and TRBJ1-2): DAGVTQSPTHLIKTRGQQVTLRCSPKSGHDTVSWYQQALGQGPQFIFQYYEEEERQRGNFPDRFSGHQFPNYSSELNVNALLLGDSALYLCASSWGTGNDYTFGSGTRLTVV.